The 11 T cell receptor delta chains reported below all come from one sample, sequenced in a study of γδ T cells in repeated Plasmodium falciparum infection. Flow sorting of PBMC yielded separate Vgamma9/Vdelta2+ and Vdelta2-negative gammadelta T cell populations for bulk repertoire analysis. TCRdb reprocessed the multiplex PCR reads through CATT. The data show around 50,000 delta-chain clones, with approximately 1.5% seen just once and roughly 8.6% held by the top ten. The sample was gamma-delta T cells from blood. Receptors were obtained from a pool of human donors (malaria-infected and uninfected, not separated).

The sample holds a few counts of this clone. The TCRdb protein, from a much larger clone, departs from this DNA's translation at residue 3, likely by read error; the protein shown derives from the DNA. The V and J genes are TRDV3 and TRDJ1, with 12 bases lining up with TRDD3. The CDR3 has 16 residues. V dropped 5 bases and J dropped 3; count of bases not matched to a gene: 13. The germline V gene encodes CDR1 TVYSNPD and CDR2 GDNSRS (reference sequence). CDR3 amino acids: CAPGPYWGIQPDKLIF. CDR3 nucleotide sequence: TGTGCCCCGGGGCCATACTGGGGGATACAACCCGATAAACTCATCTTT.

As for this clone: A far larger clone is one nucleotide away, so this likely arose from a read error. The sample contains more than one DNA sequence encoding this CDR3. The gene calls are TRDV1 and TRDJ1; TRDD3 matches 8 bases. The CDR3 has 22 residues. The germline V gene has CDR1 TSWWSYY and CDR2 QGS. The CDR3 nucleotides are TGTGCTCTTGGTGTAAACCCGCCTTCCGACGACCAATGTGGGATACGCACCGATAAGCTCATCTTT. Its translation: CALGVNPPSDDQCGIRTDKLIF.

Only a few counts were recorded for this clone. Translating this DNA gives a protein that differs at residue 11 from the TCRdb one, which belongs to a much larger clone; a read error is likely, and the protein shown is this translation. The J gene is TRDJ1, the V gene TRDV1; D might be TRDD2 or TRDD3, each matching 6 bases. The germline V and J ends were trimmed by 2 bases and 0 bases, with 28 bases remaining between them. Germline CDR1 TSWWSYY, CDR2 QGS. The CDR3 totals 21 residues. The CDR3 loop is CALGELAFPNIGGTYTDKLIF. The CDR3 DNA reads TGTGCTCTTGGGGAATTGGCCTTCCCGAATATTGGGGGCACTTACACCGATAAACTCATCTTT.

This clone has ten or more counts. The TCRdb protein comes from a much larger clone and disagrees with this DNA's translation at residue 18, likely due to a read error; the protein given here is derived from the DNA. The chain recombines TRDV3 with TRDJ1; tentatively, D is TRDD3 (5 bases). Germline-derived CDR1 and CDR2 are TVYSNPD and GDNSRS (reference sequence). There are 19 residues in the CDR3. CDR3 in amino acids: CAIRAHSELCESATDKLTF. DNA of the CDR3: TGTGCCATACGTGCTCATTCTGAATTGTGCGAAAGTGCCACCGATAAACTCACCTTT.

As regards this clone: This DNA's translation differs at residue 7 from TCRdb's protein, which comes from a much larger clone; a read error is likely, and the protein shown is translated from the DNA. This chain joins TRDV1 and TRDJ1, with D possibly matching TRDD3 (5 bases). The J gene, missing from TCRdb, was assigned here through DNA to germline matching. This CDR3 is 17 amino acids long. The V and J ends lost 0 bases and 7 bases respectively, with 21 bases between them. The germline gives CDR1 TSWWSYY, CDR2 QGS. The CDR3 is CALGELGPGGGHFKLIF. For the CDR3, the DNA is TGTGCTCTTGGGGAACTCGGGCCCGGCGGGGGCCACTTTAAACTCATCTTT.

Concerning this clone: The protein recorded in TCRdb matches a much larger clone and deviates from this DNA's translation at residue 13, suggesting a read error; the protein here is obtained by translating the DNA. V and J are TRDV1 and TRDJ1; D possibly matches TRDD2 or TRDD3 (9 bases each). TCRdb lists no J gene, so it was determined here by aligning the DNA to germline. The CDR3 contains 23 residues. Trimming left V 0 bases short and J 1 base short, with 33 bases between. Germline V gene sequence: CDR1 TSWWSYY, CDR2 QGS. The chain's CDR3 is CALGELQLPSYWPGDTSTDKLIF. The CDR3 bases are TGTGCTCTTGGGGAACTTCAACTTCCTTCCTACTGGCCGGGGGATACTTCCACCGATAAACTCATCTTT.

Only a few counts were recorded for this clone. This likely came from a read error, as a far larger clone is one base away. The sample carries other DNA sequences with the same CDR3. The chain recombines TRDV3 with TRDJ1; D possibly corresponds to TRDD2 (6 bases). The J gene is not listed in TCRdb, so it was assigned here from a DNA match to germline. The CDR3 consists of 22 residues. V dropped 3 bases and J dropped 10 bases, with 48 bases sitting between them. Germline-derived CDR1 and CDR2 are TVYSNPD and GDNSRS (reference sequence). For the CDR3, the DNA is TGTGCCTTCAATCACCTTCTTCCTCCGTCGGTACTCTCAAATATCGGAGGCTGGAGACTCATCTTT. Translation gives CAFNHLLPPSVLSNIGGWRLIF.

Points on this clone: A read error likely explains why the TCRdb protein, taken from a much larger clone, differs from this DNA's translation at residue 4; the protein shown is translated from the DNA. The rearrangement uses TRDV1 and TRDJ1; either TRDD2 or TRDD3 may supply D (7 bases each). In germline, CDR1 is TSWWSYY, CDR2 QGS. There are 19 residues in the CDR3. Here the CDR3 reads CALRESFLPITGDISKLIF. The CDR3 nucleotides are TGTGCCCTTAGGGAAAGTTTCCTACCTATTACTGGGGATATTAGTAAACTCATCTTT.

This clone was detected a few times. The TCRdb protein, from a much larger clone, departs from this DNA's translation at residue 13, likely by read error; the protein shown derives from the DNA. This rearrangement joins TRDV1 to TRDJ1, with D hard to call. The J gene is not listed in TCRdb, so it was assigned here from a DNA match to germline. The CDR3 extends over 19 amino acids. Germline values: CDR1 TSWWSYY, CDR2 QGS. V lost 6 bases, J lost 1 base, and 27 bases lay in between. CDR3 residues: CALGRPLVGTKPCTDKLIF. The CDR3 nucleotides are TGTGCTCTTGGTCGTCCCCTTGTCGGGACCAAACCTTGCACCGATAAACTCATCTTT.

This clone has a count of ten or more. The protein given by TCRdb reflects a much larger clone and differs at residue 10 from this DNA's translation, likely from a read error; the protein shown is the DNA's translation. For the CDR3, the DNA is TGTGCCTTGCCGGCGGGGACCAAGGGGATCGATAAACTCATCTTT. Translated, it gives CALPAGTKGIDKLIF. This rearrangement joins TRDV3 to TRDJ1; D perhaps matches TRDD3 (6 bases). The CDR3 consists of 15 residues. The V and J ends lost 3 bases and 4 bases respectively, with 21 bases between them. Germline V gene data show CDR1 as TVYSNPD and CDR2 as GDNSRS (reference sequence).

In regard to this clone: A far larger clone is only one base removed, so a read error is likely. The sample holds other DNA sequences that translate to the same CDR3. This chain connects TRDV2 to TRDJ1; possibly TRDD2 or TRDD3 for D (5 bases each). TCRdb supplies no J gene; here it was assigned by aligning the nucleotide sequence to germline. Germline loops: CDR1 GEAIGNYY, CDR2 EKD. The length of the CDR3 is 19 residues. V lost 3 bases and J lost 2, with 27 bases in between. The CDR3 DNA sequence: TGTGCCTGTGACCCCATTCCCCTACGATCATACGCGTATACCGATAAACTCATCTTT. Amino acids: CACDPIPLRSYAYTDKLIF.